These 15 T cell receptor beta chains share one sample of origin, sequenced in a study of cytomegalovirus exposure and HLA in healthy donors. PCR used 60 Vbeta primers and 13 Jbeta primers. TCRdb keeps only in-frame clones here, not all; method: immunoSEQ multiplex PCR. The data hold around 100,000 clones, with 79% observed a single time. Sequencing was done on a sample of PBMCs. The receptor set was obtained from a woman in her forties in good health and CMV-seronegative.

This clone was recorded once. The chain uses TRBV6-1 and TRBJ2-7, with D tentatively TRBD1 (6 bases). The CDR3 is 13 residues long. The V and J ends lost 5 bases and 4 bases respectively, with 12 bases between them. CDR1 and CDR2 from the germline V gene are MNHNS and SASEGT. In nucleotides, the CDR3 is TGTGCCAGCAGTACGGGACATTTTTACGAGCAGTACTTC. Protein product: CASSTGHFYEQYF.

The gene calls are TRBV14 and TRBJ2-7, with D perhaps matching TRBD2 (6 bases). Germline values: CDR1 SGHDN, CDR2 FVKESK. The V end lost 2 bases, the J end lost 6 bases, and 17 bases lay between the germline ends. The CDR3 runs 15 residues. Here the CDR3 reads CASSQKMDYRAEQYF. CDR3 in DNA: TGTGCCAGCAGCCAAAAGATGGACTACCGCGCCGAGCAGTACTTC.

The chain recombines TRBV6-5 with TRBJ2-4; 9 bases fit TRBD1. V shed 6 bases, J shed 8 bases, and the junction held 8 bases outside the gene matches. The CDR3 sequence is 14 residues long. Germline lookup yields CDR1 MNHEY and CDR2 SVGAGI. The CDR3 region is CASSRQDRGYIQYF. Written as DNA, the CDR3 is TGTGCCAGCAGCCGCCAGGACAGGGGATACATTCAGTACTTC.

The V call is TRBV6-6, the J call TRBJ2-1; D may be TRBD2 (6 bases). V was cut by 3 bases and J by 1 base, with 7 bases left in between. Germline V gene sequence: CDR1 MNHNY, CDR2 SVGAGI (reference sequence). The CDR3 totals 14 residues. The CDR3 spells CASSYGTSYNEQFF. The CDR3 bases are TGTGCCAGCAGTTATGGGACTTCCTACAATGAGCAGTTCTTC.

There are a few counts of this clone. This rearrangement joins TRBV6-5 to TRBJ1-3, with 9 bases that match TRBD1. Germline V gene sequence: CDR1 MNHEY, CDR2 SVGAGI. V gave up 6 bases and J gave up 4 bases; unmatched junction bases: 4. The length of the CDR3 is 14 residues. The CDR3 here is CASRVTGGGNTIYF. CDR3 DNA sequence: TGTGCCAGCAGGGTCACAGGGGGCGGAAACACCATATATTTT.

The CDR3 sequence: CASSPDPISYGYTF. The DNA for the CDR3 is TGTGCCAGCTCACCAGATCCTATATCCTATGGCTACACCTTC. The chain combines TRBV18 with TRBJ1-2; D not certain. CDR1 is KGHSH and CDR2 is LQKENI in the germline V gene. V shed 2 bases and J shed 4 bases, with 11 bases lying between them. CDR3 length: 14 residues.

This chain connects TRBV6-6 to TRBJ1-6; perhaps TRBD1 as D (5 bases). The CDR3 runs 13 residues. V shed 6 bases and J shed 7 bases, with 10 bases lying between them. CDR1 and CDR2 (germline): MNHNY, SVGAGI (reference sequence). The CDR3 bases are TGTGCCAGCAGACAGGCAAAGAATTCACCCCTCCACTTT. It encodes CASRQAKNSPLHF.

In its sample, this clone was seen once. This chain links TRBV13 with TRBJ1-1; 7 nucleotides agree with TRBD1. This CDR3 has 13 amino acids. The trim removed 5 bases at V and 3 bases at J, leaving 3 bases unmatched. Germline lookup yields CDR1 PRHDT and CDR2 FYEKMQ (reference sequence). This chain's CDR3 is CASSMTGYTEAFF. DNA for the CDR3: TGTGCCAGCAGCATGACAGGGTACACTGAAGCTTTCTTT.

The rearrangement joins TRBV4-3 to TRBJ2-3, with 13 nucleotides matching TRBD2. Germline assignment: CDR1 LGHNA and CDR2 YSLEER. The CDR3 sequence is 18 residues long. With 0 bases clipped from V and 1 base from J, the junction kept 4 bases outside the gene matches. The CDR3 DNA is TGCGCCAGCAGCCAAGAGACTAGCGGGGGGTTCCGCACAGATACGCAGTATTTT. The encoded protein is CASSQETSGGFRTDTQYF.

This clone was seen more than once but under ten times. This rearrangement joins TRBV11-2 to TRBJ1-2; the match to TRBD1 covers 8 bases. The CDR3 length is 14 residues. The V gene end was trimmed by 5 bases and the J gene end by 7 bases; junction bases not matched to a gene: 9. Germline V gene sequence: CDR1 SGHAT, CDR2 FQNNGV. The CDR3 DNA is TGTGCCAGCAGCCTAAGTAGACAGGGGACTGGCTACACCTTC. Amino acid sequence: CASSLSRQGTGYTF.

This clone was seen only once. The chain has TRBV11-2 and TRBJ2-7; D call uncertain. The V and J ends lost 1 base and 5 bases respectively, with 18 bases between them. The CDR3 loop spans 16 amino acids. Germline-derived CDR1 and CDR2 are SGHAT and FQNNGV. The CDR3 bases are TGTGCCAGCAGCTTAGGGTTCGGCCCCTTGGCGGACGAGCAGTACTTC. Translated, it gives CASSLGFGPLADEQYF.

This CDR3 reads CASTEGGATGELFF. As DNA, the CDR3 is TGTGCCAGCACCGAAGGAGGGGCAACCGGGGAGCTGTTTTTT. The chain recombines TRBV27 with TRBJ2-2; tentative D call: TRBD2 (6 bases). Germline V lookup: CDR1 MNHEY, CDR2 SMNVEV (reference sequence). The CDR3 consists of 14 residues. V was shortened by 7 bases and J by 5 bases, with 14 bases between the two germline ends.

The gene calls are TRBV4-3 and TRBJ1-2; maybe TRBD1 (5 bases). V shed 0 bases and J shed 6 bases, with 17 bases lying between them. Germline V gene lookup returns CDR1 LGHNA and CDR2 YSLEER. The CDR3 is made up of 16 amino acids. This chain's CDR3 is CASSQDSGVWGDGYTF. The DNA of the CDR3 is TGCGCCAGCAGCCAAGATTCTGGGGTCTGGGGGGATGGCTACACCTTC.

The chain couples TRBV5-6 to TRBJ2-1; 8 positions match TRBD1. The J segment lost 6 bases and the V segment lost 4 bases, leaving 12 bases of the junction unmatched. The CDR3 has 16 residues. Germline V gives CDR1 SGHDT, CDR2 YYEEEE. The DNA of the CDR3 is TGTGCCAGCAGCCCATTGGACAGGGAACTTATCAATGAGCAGTTCTTC. Translated, it gives CASSPLDRELINEQFF. Together with reference TRBV5-6 and TRBJ2-1, the CDR3 gives the full variable domain: DAGVTQSPTHLIKTRGQQVTLRCSPKSGHDTVSWYQQALGQGPQFIFQYYEEEERQRGNFPDRFSGHQFPNYSSELNVNALLLGDSALYLCASSPLDRELINEQFFGPGTRLTVL.

The table lists this clone with a few counts. This chain connects TRBV11-2 to TRBJ2-3, with a tentative D call TRBD2 (5 bases). The CDR3 runs 15 residues. Germline V gene sequence: CDR1 SGHAT, CDR2 FQNNGV. The V end lost 3 bases, the J end lost 6 bases, and 16 bases lay between the germline ends. CDR3 coding DNA: TGTGCCAGCAGCTTCCTGGGAAGGGAGACGGATACGCAGTATTTT. Its translation: CASSFLGRETDTQYF.